A selection of T cell receptor beta chains follows, all from one sample in a study of identical twins. A single record per CDR3 protein comes from TCRdb applying MiXCR to the 5' RACE reads. Of a few hundred thousand distinct CDR3 sequences in the sample, roughly 15% were seen once. These data also featured in a second study, about yellow fever vaccine responses in identical twins.

Sequences were obtained from CD4+ T cells sorted from blood. The receptors here all came from a woman aged 18-35 years in good health. CDR3s leave out the opening cysteine and the closing phenylalanine or tryptophan. Each record gives: V gene, CDR3 length, clone size, J gene, CDR3 protein. Expanded clones get a size class; other rows say once, few or many, or leave the size out.

>TRBV3-1|14|NA|TRBJ1-4
ASSQARTGKGEKLF
>TRBV7-8|12|few|TRBJ2-3
ASSFKRGTDTQY
>TRBV3-1|12|few|TRBJ2-7
ASSQERHSDEQY
>TRBV6-1|12|NA|TRBJ2-2
ASRRLAGTGELF
>TRBV7-3|15|NA|TRBJ2-2
ASSSSGITANTGELF
>TRBV6-5|14|NA|TRBJ2-4
ASSYGRTLAKNIQY
>TRBV4-2|15|NA|TRBJ2-1
ASSPARLAGGLNEQF
>TRBV27|13|NA|TRBJ2-1
ASSSPGTRGNEQF
>TRBV4-1|14|NA|TRBJ2-1
ASSQDSSGNYNEQF
>TRBV7-6|12|few|TRBJ1-1
ASSLGRGETEAF
>TRBV6-1|11|few|TRBJ1-1
ASRPGRNTEAF
>TRBV12-3/TRBV12-4|14|many|TRBJ2-7
ASSLAGGLERGEQY
>TRBV15|13|NA|TRBJ2-3
ATSSFRDRTDTQY
>TRBV9|12|few|TRBJ1-6
ASSALTGSSPLH
>TRBV7-2|11|NA|TRBJ2-1
ASSFDGVGEQF
>TRBV6-1|13|NA|TRBJ2-3
ASRSHRAHTDTQY
>TRBV2|14|NA|TRBJ2-1
ASREGLAGSYNEQF
>TRBV21-1|13|few|TRBJ2-7
ASSKEIKGPYEQY
>TRBV10-3|11|NA|TRBJ2-3
AINRASTDTQY
>TRBV4-1|17|NA|TRBJ2-3
ASSQDGGTSGRSTDTQY
>TRBV6-2/TRBV6-3|11|NA|TRBJ1-1
ASRRPPNTEAF
>TRBV2|15|NA|TRBJ2-1
ASSLRLAGGGINEQF
>TRBV7-2|12|NA|TRBJ2-1
ASKGQGAGNEQF
>TRBV6-1|14|NA|TRBJ2-2
ASNSNGGGGTGELF
>TRBV5-1|11|NA|TRBJ2-1
ASSGDSYNEQF
>TRBV19|13|NA|TRBJ2-4
ASTRQGPTKNIQY
>TRBV5-5|13|once|TRBJ2-3
ASSSLGTRKDTQY